This T cell receptor beta chain originates from a study of blood T cell repertoires in COVID-19. As for the study in general: Some COVID-19 samples were acute and others convalescent; all came from the United States, Italy and Spain. PBMCs, B-cell-depleted T cells, or T cells were the source of the cDNA or gDNA that made up the material.

V was cut by 3 bases and J by 4 bases, with 15 bases left in between. Germline lookup yields CDR1 KGHSH and CDR2 LQKENI. This CDR3 has 15 amino acids. How the authors handled the data: For nucleated cells, counts were estimated from reference gene primer amplification. TCRdb's table, derived via immunoSEQ multiplex PCR, lists solely in-frame clones and lacks some. V and J calls and clone size are those listed in that table; D and trimming were worked out from the DNA. The sample includes about 230,000 clones, around 84% seen only once; the top ten take 15% to 20%. The TCR was taken from a woman aged 80 or over with active or convalescent COVID-19. Source material: peripheral blood. The genes are TRBV18 and TRBJ1-2; weak D call: TRBD1 (5 bases). CDR3 nucleotides: TGTGCCAGCTCACCTGTGGACACTCAAATCTATGGCTACACCTTC. Translation gives CASSPVDTQIYGYTF. Complete variable domain (other parts from reference TRBV18 and TRBJ1-2): NAGVMQNPRHLVRRRGQEARLRCSPMKGHSHVYWYRQLPEEGLKFMVYLQKENIIDESGMPKERFSAEFPKEGPSILRIQQVVRGDSAAYFCASSPVDTQIYGYTFGSGTRLTVV.